The present entry profiles one T cell receptor (beta chain) with its context. Assignment of participants to cohorts was predicated upon participant-reported clinical history. The sample is drawn from a study of blood T cell repertoires in COVID-19. TCRdb's table, derived via immunoSEQ multiplex PCR, lists solely in-frame clones and lacks some. The repertoire includes about 220,000 clones, 88% of them detected once, and just over 2.5% sits in the top ten. Germline V CDR1 and CDR2: SGHNT, YYREEE (reference sequence). V was pared by 0 bases and J by 8 bases, with 11 bases between. The length of the CDR3 is 13 residues.

The source material was PBMCs or T cells enriched from blood (not recorded which). The chain joins TRBV5-4 to TRBJ1-2, with D unclear. The TCR was taken from a woman between 25 and 40 years old who had recovered from COVID-19. CDR3 nucleotide sequence: TGTGCCAGCAGCTTGGGAGGCTTGGAGGGCTACACCTTC. It codes for CASSLGGLEGYTF.